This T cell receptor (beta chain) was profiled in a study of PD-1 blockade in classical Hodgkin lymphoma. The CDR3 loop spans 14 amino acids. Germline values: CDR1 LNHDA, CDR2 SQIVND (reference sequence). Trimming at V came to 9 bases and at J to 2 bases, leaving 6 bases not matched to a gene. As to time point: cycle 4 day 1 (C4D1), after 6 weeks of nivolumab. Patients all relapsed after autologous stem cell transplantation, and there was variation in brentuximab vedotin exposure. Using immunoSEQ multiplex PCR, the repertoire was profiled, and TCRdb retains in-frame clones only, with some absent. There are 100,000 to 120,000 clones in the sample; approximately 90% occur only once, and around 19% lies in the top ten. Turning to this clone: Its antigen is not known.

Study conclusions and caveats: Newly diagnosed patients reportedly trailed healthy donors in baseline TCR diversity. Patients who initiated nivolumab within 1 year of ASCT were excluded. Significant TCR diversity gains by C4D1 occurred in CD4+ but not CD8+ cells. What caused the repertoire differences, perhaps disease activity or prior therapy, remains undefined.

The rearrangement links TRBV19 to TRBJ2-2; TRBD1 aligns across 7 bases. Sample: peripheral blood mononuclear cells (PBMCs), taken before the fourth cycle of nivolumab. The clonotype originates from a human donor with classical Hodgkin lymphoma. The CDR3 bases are TGTGCCAGCTCCCGGACAGGCAACACCGGGGAGCTGTTTTTT. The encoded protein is CASSRTGNTGELFF.